The rows below give T cell receptor beta chains drawn from one sample of a study of identical twins. MiXCR was run by TCRdb on the 5' RACE reads, yielding one entry per CDR3 protein. The repertoire consists of roughly 240,000 distinct CDR3 sequences, with approximately 7% occurring once and the leading ten covering 3% to 4%. This sample was shared with a second study, whose subject was yellow fever vaccine responses in identical twins.

Material for sequencing was memory (CD45RO+) T cells sorted from blood. Every receptor here comes from a woman aged 18-29 years in good health. CDR3s include the opening cysteine and the closing phenylalanine or tryptophan. D genes are given only for firm matches. A clone size is listed for some rows: how often the clone was seen (once, few, many), or a class if it is expanded.

abundance	d_gene	v_gene	j_gene	CDR3nt	CDR3aa
many	TRBD2	TRBV15	TRBJ2-1	TGTGCCACCAGCCGAGGGGGGACTAGCGGGAACAATGAGCAGTTCTTC	CATSRGGTSGNNEQFF
few	NA	TRBV18	TRBJ2-7	TGTGCCAGCTCACCTGAGCAGACCTACGAGCAGTACTTC	CASSPEQTYEQYF
NA	NA	TRBV7-6	TRBJ2-7	TGTGCCAGCAGCTTAGGCGCAGGGTCCCACGAGCAGTACTTC	CASSLGAGSHEQYF
few	NA	TRBV4-2	TRBJ2-1	TGTGCCAGCAGCCCTAGCGCCGGGACCCTACACAATGAGCAGTTCTTC	CASSPSAGTLHNEQFF
many	NA	TRBV20-1	TRBJ2-6	TGCAGTGCTAGTGCTGGGGCCAACGTCCTGACTTTC	CSASAGANVLTF
many	NA	TRBV5-1	TRBJ2-1	TGCGCCAGCAGCTTGGCAACCGGTTTCGGGAATGAGCAGTTCTTC	CASSLATGFGNEQFF
many	TRBD1	TRBV7-8	TRBJ2-1	TGTGCCAGCAGCCCATGGACAGGGGTTAATGAGCAGTTCTTC	CASSPWTGVNEQFF
few	TRBD2	TRBV12-3/TRBV12-4	TRBJ2-7	TGTGCCAGCAGTTTCATGGCGCTAGCGGGAGGGGCAAGGCAGTACTTC	CASSFMALAGGARQYF
NA	TRBD1	TRBV2	TRBJ1-5	TGTGCCAGCAGTGAAAGGGACAGACTCAATCAGCCCCAGCATTTT	CASSERDRLNQPQHF
NA	TRBD2	TRBV20-1	TRBJ2-3	TGCAGTGCAAACTCCCGACTAGCGGGAGGGCGGGGCACAGATACGCAGTATTTT	CSANSRLAGGRGTDTQYF
many	NA	TRBV6-1	TRBJ1-1	TGTGCCAGCAGCCCGAACAGCTACACTGAAGCTTTCTTT	CASSPNSYTEAFF
NA	TRBD2	TRBV4-1	TRBJ2-7	TGCGCCAGCAGCCAAGGGGGACTAGCGGGAGGCCTACTCGAGCAGTACTTC	CASSQGGLAGGLLEQYF
NA	NA	TRBV12-3/TRBV12-4	TRBJ1-5	TGTGCCAGCAGTTACTGGCAGGGGACGGATCAGCCCCAGCATTTT	CASSYWQGTDQPQHF
few	NA	TRBV6-5	TRBJ2-2	TGTGCCAGCGGTGACACCGGGGAGCTGTTTTTT	CASGDTGELFF
NA	NA	TRBV9	TRBJ2-2	TGTGCCAGCAGCGTACACAAGGTGACCGGGGAGCTGTTTTTT	CASSVHKVTGELFF
many	NA	TRBV20-1	TRBJ1-5	TGCAGTGCTAGGGCCAGACAGATGGTCAATCAGCCCCAGCATTTT	CSARARQMVNQPQHF
once	TRBD2	TRBV10-3	TRBJ2-3	TGTGCCGCACTAGCGGGAGGGCCTGGAGATACGCTGTATTTT	CAALAGGPGDTLYF
NA	NA	TRBV3-1	TRBJ1-5	TGTGCCAGCAGCCACTCCTCTTACGGGTTGAATCAGCCCCAGCATTTT	CASSHSSYGLNQPQHF
few	TRBD2	TRBV20-1	TRBJ2-2	TGCAGTGCGTCGGCTAGCGGGGGTCAGAACACCGGGGAGCTGTTTTTT	CSASASGGQNTGELFF
few	NA	TRBV10-3	TRBJ1-2	TGTGCCATCAGTGAGGGTAACAGAAACTATGGCTACACCTTC	CAISEGNRNYGYTF